Below are 2 T cell receptor beta chains sequenced from a single sample in a study of T cell responses to AZD1222 COVID-19 vaccine. Sequenced by immunoSEQ multiplex PCR; TCRdb stores in-frame clones only, minus some. Of about 120,000 clones listed, 80% to 95% were seen once; the top ten hold more than 3.5%. This sample comprised peripheral blood, obtained 28 days after the second dose of the MenACWY control vaccine. All receptors come from an adult who received the MenACWY meningococcal vaccine as a control.

The V gene is TRBV6-4, the J gene TRBJ2-3, with 7 nucleotides matching TRBD2. There are 14 residues in the CDR3. V lost 2 bases, J lost 4 bases, and 3 bases stayed unmatched. Germline V gene sequence: CDR1 MRHNA, CDR2 SNTAGT. CDR3 in amino acids: CASSDGGGADTQYF. The CDR3 bases are TGTGCCAGCAGTGACGGGGGGGGAGCAGATACGCAGTATTTT.

The chain uses TRBV18 and TRBJ1-5, with unresolved D. The CDR3 length is 13 residues. Germline assignment: CDR1 KGHSH and CDR2 LQKENI. The V end lost 5 bases, the J end lost 0 bases, and 5 bases lay between the germline ends. The CDR3 DNA sequence: TGTGCCAGCTCAGCCGATAGCAATCAGCCCCAGCATTTT. This sequence encodes CASSADSNQPQHF.